These 9 T cell receptor beta chains originate from one sample sequenced in a study of human T cells and chemical hapten exposure. Time point noted: patch test 3, about 24 weeks after DPC sensitization. Treatment in this sample: therapeutic diphenylcyclopropenone sensitization with weekly scalp DPC. The total RNA was obtained from whole blood that was not fractionated. TCRdb ran MiXCR on the RACE reads and lists one entry per CDR3 protein. The repertoire holds roughly 39,000 distinct CDR3 sequences, with about 13% as singletons. The specimen was whole blood, collected in connection with sensitization to the hapten diphenylcyclopropenone (DPC). These receptors were taken from a woman between 40 and 50 years old with alopecia areata. Some clones in this sample may be carry-over from other donors' samples.

V usage is TRBV21-1 and J usage is TRBJ2-7; the table's D call, TRBD1, was not checked against the DNA. TRBV21-1 is designated a pseudogene. This CDR3 region has 14 residues. The CDR3 is CASSNPWTGNEQYF. CDR3 sequence (DNA): TGTGCCAGCAGCAATCCTTGGACAGGGAATGAGCAGTACTTC.

This clonotype was seen many times. The chain uses TRBV11-2 and TRBJ2-1; no definite D call. The CDR3 is 11 amino acids. The V gene lost 5 bases and the J gene lost 8 bases, with 7 bases spanning the gap. In germline, CDR1 is SGHAT, CDR2 FQNNGV. CDR3 sequence: CASSKWYEQFF. The CDR3 DNA follows: TGTGCCAGCAGCAAGTGGTATGAGCAGTTCTTC.

In its sample, this clonotype was seen many times. V and J are TRBV12-2 and TRBJ1-2; whether TRBD1, the table's D call, matches the DNA was not checked. TRBV12-2 is marked as a pseudogene. CDR3 length equals 17 residues. The chain's CDR3 is CASRFGAPRGLYGGYTF. The CDR3 coding sequence is TGTGCAAGTCGCTTCGGCGCACCCAGGGGGCTCTACGGCGGCTACACCTTC.

This chain uses TRBV7-6 with TRBJ2-2; 10 bases agree with TRBD2. The junction had 11 bases not matched to a gene; V was cut back by 8 bases and J by 5 bases. This CDR3 is 16 amino acids long. The germline gives CDR1 SGHVS, CDR2 FNYEAQ. In DNA, the CDR3 is TGTGCCAGCGGACCTAGCGGGGGCAAGGGGACCGGGGAGCTGTTTTTT. Translated, it gives CASGPSGGKGTGELFF.

This clonotype was found many times. The chain combines TRBV9 with TRBJ1-5, with D perhaps TRBD1 (5 bases). The CDR3 spans 14 residues. V gave up 4 bases and J gave up 0 bases, with 8 bases separating them. The germline gives CDR1 SGDLS, CDR2 YYNGEE. CDR3 in DNA: TGTGCCAGCAGCAGAACAGGTAGCAATCAGCCCCAGCATTTT. This encodes CASSRTGSNQPQHF.

This clonotype was seen ten or more times. V usage is TRBV6-1 and J usage is TRBJ2-3; 10 positions match TRBD1. Germline V gene data show CDR1 as MNHNS and CDR2 as SASEGT. There are 15 residues in the CDR3. V lost 5 bases and J lost 4; bases outside the gene matches: 6. The CDR3 here is CASSLGQGKADTQYF. CDR3 sequence (DNA): TGTGCCAGCAGTCTGGGACAGGGGAAGGCAGATACGCAGTATTTT.

This clonotype was counted at least ten times. V and J are TRBV9 and TRBJ2-5, with 9 bases that match TRBD1. From germline, CDR1 is SGDLS and CDR2 YYNGEE. This CDR3 spans 15 amino acids. After removal of 4 bases from V and 5 bases from J, the junction contained 9 bases not matched to a gene. The CDR3 DNA is TGTGCCAGCAGCCCAAAGACAGGGGGGGGCGAGACCCAGTACTTC. Translating gives CASSPKTGGGETQYF.

At least ten counts were recorded for this clonotype. The chain links TRBV9 to TRBJ2-1, with 13 bases lining up with TRBD2. V lost 2 bases, J lost 10 bases, and 6 bases stayed unmatched. Germline CDR1 reads SGDLS; CDR2 reads YYNGEE. This CDR3 comprises 15 residues. The CDR3 region has the DNA TGTGCCAGCAGCGTCGGACTAGCGGGGGCCCCCGAGCAGTTCTTC. Encoded protein: CASSVGLAGAPEQFF.

This chain joins TRBV10-3 and TRBJ2-7; 10 positions match TRBD1. CDR1 is ENHRY, CDR2 SYGVKD, per germline. This CDR3 region has 14 residues. Trimming took 4 bases from V and 3 from J; bases not matched to a gene: 3. CDR3 residues: CAISGDRGLYEQYF. The CDR3 DNA reads as TGTGCCATCAGTGGGGACAGGGGCCTCTACGAGCAGTACTTC.